Listed here are 8 T cell receptor beta chains from one sample, sequenced in a study of T cell repertoires in cytomegalovirus infection. In TCRdb, the reads were re-called with MiXCR into one record per CDR3 protein. The sample holds around 530,000 distinct CDR3 sequences, more than 20% seen once. Source material: PBMCs. The receptors were sampled from a human donor in good health (CMV status not recorded). Some clones in this sample may be carry-over from other donors' samples.

The table lists this clonotype with a few counts. The chain recombines TRBV7-9 with TRBJ2-1; 9 bases line up with TRBD2. The CDR3 has 13 amino acids. Germline V lookup: CDR1 SEHNR, CDR2 FQNEAQ (reference sequence). J lost 8 bases, V lost 5 bases, and 4 bases had no gene match. CDR3 in DNA: TGTGCCAGCAGCCGGACTAGCGAGGATGAGCAGTTCTTC. The encoded protein is CASSRTSEDEQFF.

V usage is TRBV11-2 and J usage is TRBJ1-1; D is undetermined. The CDR3 has 13 amino acids. Germline V gene data show CDR1 as SGHAT and CDR2 as FQNNGV. The V and J ends lost 2 bases and 4 bases respectively, with 8 bases between them. CDR3 nucleotide sequence: TGTGCCAGCAGCTTATTGGGGAGCACTGAAGCTTTCTTT. Its protein is CASSLLGSTEAFF. Complete variable domain (other parts from reference TRBV11-2 and TRBJ1-1): EAGVAQSPRYKIIEKRQSVAFWCNPISGHATLYWYQQILGQGPKLLIQFQNNGVVDDSQLPKDRFSAERLKGVDSTLKIQPAKLEDSAVYLCASSLLGSTEAFFGQGTRLTVV.

This clonotype was counted at least ten times. The chain joins TRBV7-8 to TRBJ2-1, with TRBD2 as a possible D gene (6 bases). This CDR3 comprises 15 residues. V lost 3 bases to trimming and J lost 3 bases, with 12 bases between them. CDR1 is SGHVS, CDR2 FQNEAQ, per germline. CDR3 sequence: CASSFTAGLYNEQFF. For the CDR3, the DNA is TGTGCCAGCAGCTTCACTGCGGGACTCTACAATGAGCAGTTCTTC.

This clonotype occurred a few times. An end of the junction does not agree with germline; a read error may underlie this. V usage is TRBV6-2 or TRBV6-3 and J usage is TRBJ2-1, with D tentatively TRBD1 or TRBD2 (5 bases each). CDR1 and CDR2 (germline): MNHEY, SVGEGT. CDR3 length: 12 amino acids. For the CDR3, the DNA is TGTGCCAGCCACGCCTCCGGGACGAGGGAATCGTTC. Amino acid sequence: CASHASGTRESF.

This clonotype was found a few times. This chain uses TRBV11-3 with TRBJ1-1; possible D gene TRBD1, 5 bases. Germline-derived CDR1 and CDR2 are SGHNT and YENEEA. The CDR3 is 14 amino acids. V lost 5 bases and J 4 bases, leaving 14 bases between the germline ends. CDR3 DNA sequence: TGTGCCAGCAGCGGGGGGGGAGCTCTCACTGAAGCTTTCTTT. Amino acid sequence: CASSGGGALTEAFF.

The V and J genes are TRBV5-1 and TRBJ2-7; 8 bases match TRBD2. This CDR3 spans 16 amino acids. V was clipped by 0 bases and J by 2 bases; unmatched bases: 7. The V gene's germline CDR1 is SGHRS and CDR2 YFSETQ. CDR3 bases: TGCGCCAGCAGCTTGGGGAGCGGGGGTCCCACCTACGAGCAGTACTTC. This translates into CASSLGSGGPTYEQYF.

This clonotype was found many times. V is TRBV7-2 and J is TRBJ2-7; D possibly corresponds to TRBD2 (7 bases). Germline CDR1 SGHTA, CDR2 FQGNSA. Trimming removed 5 bases from V and 5 bases from J, with 22 bases in between. The CDR3 runs 16 residues. CDR3 sequence reads: CASSPFLGGTMDEQYF. The CDR3 nucleotides read TGTGCCAGCAGCCCTTTCCTGGGGGGGACAATGGACGAGCAGTACTTC.

V gene TRBV7-6 combines with J gene TRBJ2-3; TRBD1 is a possible D gene (6 bases). The CDR3 has 14 amino acids. Trimming left V 2 bases short and J 4 bases short, with 10 bases between. Per the germline V gene, CDR1 is SGHVS and CDR2 is FNYEAQ. The DNA of the CDR3 is TGTGCCAGCAGCTTAACGACAGGACCAGATACGCAGTATTTT. Amino acid sequence: CASSLTTGPDTQYF.